Listed below are T cell receptor beta chains from one sample, sequenced in a study of technical replicates of blood from a handful of donors. TCRdb keeps only in-frame clones here, not all; method: immunoSEQ multiplex PCR. The sample contains under 15,000 clones, roughly nine tenths of which appear only once. Source material: PBMCs. Receptor source: a human donor in good health. CDR3s include the opening cysteine and the closing phenylalanine or tryptophan. The D gene is left open where the match is weak. For some rows the clone size is stated as once, few or many, or as a class when expanded; others skip it.

j_call: TRBJ2-7
d_call: TRBD1
clone_size: -
v_call: TRBV5-6
cdr3_aa: CASSLGTGLTEQYF
cdr3_nt: TGTGCCAGCAGCCTCGGGACAGGGCTAACCGAGCAGTACTTC

j_call: TRBJ1-2
d_call: -
clone_size: -
v_call: TRBV11-2
cdr3_aa: CASSSNREINYGYTF
cdr3_nt: TGTGCCAGCAGCTCCAACAGGGAGATCAACTATGGCTACACCTTC

j_call: TRBJ2-1
d_call: TRBD1
clone_size: -
v_call: TRBV13
cdr3_aa: CASSLRDRYNEQFF
cdr3_nt: TGTGCCAGCAGCCTCCGGGACAGGTACAATGAGCAGTTCTTC

j_call: TRBJ2-1
d_call: -
clone_size: -
v_call: TRBV29-1
cdr3_aa: CSVRESYNEQFF
cdr3_nt: TGCAGCGTCCGGGAATCCTACAATGAGCAGTTCTTC

j_call: TRBJ2-7
d_call: TRBD2
clone_size: -
v_call: TRBV5-1
cdr3_aa: CASAGLAGYEQYF
cdr3_nt: TGCGCCAGCGCAGGACTAGCGGGTTACGAGCAGTACTTC

j_call: TRBJ2-7
d_call: TRBD2
clone_size: -
v_call: TRBV7-3
cdr3_aa: CASSLGLAGPYEQYF
cdr3_nt: TGTGCCAGCAGCTTAGGACTAGCGGGACCCTACGAGCAGTACTTC

j_call: TRBJ2-5
d_call: TRBD2
clone_size: -
v_call: TRBV6-6
cdr3_aa: CGSRDPGRETQYF
cdr3_nt: TGTGGGTCTAGGGACCCCGGGAGGGAGACCCAGTACTTC

j_call: TRBJ2-3
d_call: TRBD1
clone_size: -
v_call: TRBV6-5
cdr3_aa: CASSYSRTGYTDTQYF
cdr3_nt: TGTGCCAGCAGTTACTCTCGGACAGGTTACACAGATACGCAGTATTTT

j_call: TRBJ2-2
d_call: -
clone_size: -
v_call: TRBV19
cdr3_aa: CASSIALNTGELFF
cdr3_nt: TGTGCCAGTAGTATAGCCCTGAACACCGGGGAGCTGTTTTTT

j_call: TRBJ2-7
d_call: TRBD2
clone_size: -
v_call: TRBV9
cdr3_aa: CASSVGDSSGLAGDPYEQYF
cdr3_nt: TGTGCCAGCAGCGTAGGAGATTCCTCGGGACTAGCGGGAGACCCCTACGAGCAGTACTTC

j_call: TRBJ2-3
d_call: TRBD2
clone_size: -
v_call: TRBV28
cdr3_aa: CASSLFHPGLAGSTDTQYF
cdr3_nt: TGTGCCAGCAGTTTATTCCACCCCGGACTAGCGGGATCCACAGATACGCAGTATTTT

j_call: TRBJ2-1
d_call: TRBD2
clone_size: -
v_call: TRBV15
cdr3_aa: CATSKIAGTSGRDEQFF
cdr3_nt: TGTGCCACCAGCAAAATTGCCGGGACTAGCGGGAGAGATGAGCAGTTCTTC

j_call: TRBJ2-3
d_call: -
clone_size: once
v_call: TRBV5-1
cdr3_aa: CASSPIQTRVWVTDTQYF
cdr3_nt: TGCGCCAGCAGCCCCATTCAAACCAGGGTATGGGTCACAGATACGCAGTATTTT

j_call: TRBJ2-5
d_call: -
clone_size: -
v_call: TRBV29-1
cdr3_aa: CSVRVGVEETQYF
cdr3_nt: TGCAGCGTTCGAGTGGGAGTAGAAGAGACCCAGTACTTC

j_call: TRBJ2-2
d_call: TRBD2
clone_size: -
v_call: TRBV18
cdr3_aa: CASSGLAGNSGELFF
cdr3_nt: TGTGCCAGCTCCGGACTAGCGGGGAATTCCGGGGAGCTGTTTTTT

j_call: TRBJ1-5
d_call: -
clone_size: -
v_call: TRBV28
cdr3_aa: CASSRPVDRYNQPQHF
cdr3_nt: TGTGCCAGCAGTCGACCCGTCGACAGATACAATCAGCCCCAGCATTTT

j_call: TRBJ2-1
d_call: -
clone_size: -
v_call: TRBV11-3
cdr3_aa: CASSPGPSYNEQFF
cdr3_nt: TGTGCCAGCAGCCCAGGTCCCTCCTACAATGAGCAGTTCTTC

j_call: TRBJ2-1
d_call: -
clone_size: -
v_call: TRBV11-2
cdr3_aa: CASSPEGNGQFF
cdr3_nt: TGTGCCAGCAGCCCGGAGGGTAATGGGCAGTTCTTC

j_call: TRBJ2-3
d_call: -
clone_size: -
v_call: TRBV30
cdr3_aa: CAWSVGGDTQYF
cdr3_nt: TGTGCCTGGAGTGTAGGGGGAGATACGCAGTATTTT

j_call: TRBJ1-5
d_call: TRBD1
clone_size: -
v_call: TRBV27
cdr3_aa: CASSLVRGVQPQHF
cdr3_nt: TGTGCCAGCAGTTTGGTCAGGGGGGTTCAGCCCCAGCATTTT

j_call: TRBJ2-1
d_call: TRBD2
clone_size: -
v_call: TRBV5-1
cdr3_aa: CASSWGTSEGTDEQFF
cdr3_nt: TGCGCCAGCAGCTGGGGGACTAGCGAAGGGACAGATGAGCAGTTCTTC

j_call: TRBJ2-3
d_call: TRBD2
clone_size: -
v_call: TRBV7-8
cdr3_aa: CASSLISGIEADTQYF
cdr3_nt: TGTGCCAGCAGCCTGATTAGCGGGATTGAGGCAGATACGCAGTATTTT